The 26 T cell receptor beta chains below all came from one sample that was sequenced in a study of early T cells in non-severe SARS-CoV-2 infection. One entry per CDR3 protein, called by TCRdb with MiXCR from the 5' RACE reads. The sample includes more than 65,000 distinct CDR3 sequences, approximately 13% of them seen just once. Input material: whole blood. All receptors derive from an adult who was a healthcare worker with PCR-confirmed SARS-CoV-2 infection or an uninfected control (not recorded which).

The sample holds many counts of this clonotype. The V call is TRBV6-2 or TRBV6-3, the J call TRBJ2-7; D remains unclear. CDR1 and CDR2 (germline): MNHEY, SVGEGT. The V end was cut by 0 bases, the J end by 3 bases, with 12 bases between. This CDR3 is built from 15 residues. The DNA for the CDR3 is TGTGCCAGCAGTTACTCCCGGCTAGGCCTCTACGAGCAGTACTTC. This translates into CASSYSRLGLYEQYF.

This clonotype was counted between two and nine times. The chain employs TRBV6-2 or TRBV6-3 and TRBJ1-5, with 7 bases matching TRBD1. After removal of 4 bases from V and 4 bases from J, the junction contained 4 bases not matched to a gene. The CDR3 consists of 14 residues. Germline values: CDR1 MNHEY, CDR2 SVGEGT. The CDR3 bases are TGTGCCAGCAGTTCAGGACAGGAAAATCAGCCCCAGCATTTT. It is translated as CASSSGQENQPQHF.

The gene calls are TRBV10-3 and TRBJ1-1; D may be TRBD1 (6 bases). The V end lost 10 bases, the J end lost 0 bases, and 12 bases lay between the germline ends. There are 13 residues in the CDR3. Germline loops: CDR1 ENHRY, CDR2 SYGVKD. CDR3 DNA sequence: TGTGCCACCCAGACAGGTCTGAACACTGAAGCTTTCTTT. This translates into CATQTGLNTEAFF.

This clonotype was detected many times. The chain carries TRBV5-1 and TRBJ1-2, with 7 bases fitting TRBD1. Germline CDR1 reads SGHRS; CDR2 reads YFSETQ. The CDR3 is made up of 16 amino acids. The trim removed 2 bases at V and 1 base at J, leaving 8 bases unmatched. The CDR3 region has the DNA TGCGCCAGCAGCTTCGACGGGACAGTAGTTAACTATGGCTACACCTTC. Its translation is CASSFDGTVVNYGYTF.

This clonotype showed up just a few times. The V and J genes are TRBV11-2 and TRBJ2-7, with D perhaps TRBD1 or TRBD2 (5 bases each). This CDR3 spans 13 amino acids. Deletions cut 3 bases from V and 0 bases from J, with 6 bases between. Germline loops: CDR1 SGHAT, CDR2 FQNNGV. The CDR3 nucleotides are TGTGCCAGCAGCTTCGGGACCTCCTACGAGCAGTACTTC. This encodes CASSFGTSYEQYF. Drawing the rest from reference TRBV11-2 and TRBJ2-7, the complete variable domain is EAGVAQSPRYKIIEKRQSVAFWCNPISGHATLYWYQQILGQGPKLLIQFQNNGVVDDSQLPKDRFSAERLKGVDSTLKIQPAKLEDSAVYLCASSFGTSYEQYFGPGTRLTVT.

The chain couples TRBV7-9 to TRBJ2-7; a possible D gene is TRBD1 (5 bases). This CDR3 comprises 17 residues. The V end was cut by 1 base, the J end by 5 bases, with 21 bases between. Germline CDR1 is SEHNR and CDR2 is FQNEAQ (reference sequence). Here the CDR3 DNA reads TGTGCCAGCAGCTTAGTGCCACCCGCCCGTTGGGGCGACGAGCAGTACTTC. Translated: CASSLVPPARWGDEQYF.

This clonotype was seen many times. In nucleotides, the CDR3 is TGTGCCAGCAGCTTAGGAGGCGAGTACGAGCAGTACTTC. Translating gives CASSLGGEYEQYF. The V and J genes are TRBV11-2 and TRBJ2-7; D unresolved. The CDR3 is made up of 13 amino acids. V lost 1 base and J 4 bases, leaving 8 bases between the germline ends. Germline V lookup: CDR1 SGHAT, CDR2 FQNNGV.

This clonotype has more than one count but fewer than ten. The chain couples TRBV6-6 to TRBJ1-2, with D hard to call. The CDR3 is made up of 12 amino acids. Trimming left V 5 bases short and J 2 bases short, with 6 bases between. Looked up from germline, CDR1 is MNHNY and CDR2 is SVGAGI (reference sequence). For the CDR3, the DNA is TGTGCCAGCAGTACAGCAAACTATGGCTACACCTTC. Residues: CASSTANYGYTF.

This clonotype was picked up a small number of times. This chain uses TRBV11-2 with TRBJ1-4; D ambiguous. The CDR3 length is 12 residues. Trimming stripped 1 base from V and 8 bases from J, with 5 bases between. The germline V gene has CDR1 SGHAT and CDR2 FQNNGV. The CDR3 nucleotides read TGTGCCAGCAGCTTAGTTGACGAAAAACTGTTTTTT. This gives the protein CASSLVDEKLFF.

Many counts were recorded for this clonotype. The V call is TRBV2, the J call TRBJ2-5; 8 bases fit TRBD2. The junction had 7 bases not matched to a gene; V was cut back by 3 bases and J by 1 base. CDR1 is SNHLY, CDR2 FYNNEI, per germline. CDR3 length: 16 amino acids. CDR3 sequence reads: CASSDLSGGSQETQYF. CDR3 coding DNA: TGTGCCAGCAGTGATCTCAGCGGGGGTTCCCAAGAGACCCAGTACTTC.

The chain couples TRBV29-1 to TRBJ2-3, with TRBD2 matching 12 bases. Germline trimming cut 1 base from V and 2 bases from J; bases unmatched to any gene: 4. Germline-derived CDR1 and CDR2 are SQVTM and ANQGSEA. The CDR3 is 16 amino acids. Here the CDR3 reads CSVEGLAGGTTDTQYF. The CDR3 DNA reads TGCAGCGTTGAAGGCCTAGCGGGGGGGACCACAGATACGCAGTATTTT.

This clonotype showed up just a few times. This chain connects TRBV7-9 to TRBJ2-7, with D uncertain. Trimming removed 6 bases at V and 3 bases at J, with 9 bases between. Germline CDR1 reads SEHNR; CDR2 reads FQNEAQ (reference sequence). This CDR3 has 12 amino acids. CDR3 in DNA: TGTGCCAGCAGTCGTACCGGCTACGAGCAGTACTTC. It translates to CASSRTGYEQYF.

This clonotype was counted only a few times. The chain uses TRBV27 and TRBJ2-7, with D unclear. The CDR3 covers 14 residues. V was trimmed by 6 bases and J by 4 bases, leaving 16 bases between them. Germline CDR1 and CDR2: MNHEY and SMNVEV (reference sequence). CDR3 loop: CASSPGSDPYEQYF. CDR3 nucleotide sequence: TGTGCCAGCAGCCCCGGCAGCGACCCTTACGAGCAGTACTTC.

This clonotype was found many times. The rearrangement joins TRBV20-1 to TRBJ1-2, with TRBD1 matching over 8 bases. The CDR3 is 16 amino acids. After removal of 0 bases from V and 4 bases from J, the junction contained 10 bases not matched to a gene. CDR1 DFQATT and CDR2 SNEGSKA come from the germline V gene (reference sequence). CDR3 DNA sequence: TGCAGTGCTAGAGATCGAGGGCAGGGGGCTTCCTATGGCTACACCTTC. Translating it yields CSARDRGQGASYGYTF.

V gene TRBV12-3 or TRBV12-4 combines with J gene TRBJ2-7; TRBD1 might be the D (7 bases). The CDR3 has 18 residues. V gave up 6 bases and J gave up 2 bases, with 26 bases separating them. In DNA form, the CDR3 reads TGTGCCAGCAGCCTACGGAGGAGGGACAGACTTACGGCCTACGAGCAGTACTTC. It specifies CASSLRRRDRLTAYEQYF.

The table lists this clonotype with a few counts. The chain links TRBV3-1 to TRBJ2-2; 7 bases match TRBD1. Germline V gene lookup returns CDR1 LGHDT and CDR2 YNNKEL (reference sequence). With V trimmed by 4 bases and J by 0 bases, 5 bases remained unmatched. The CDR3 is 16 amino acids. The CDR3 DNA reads TGTGCCAGCAGCCTCAGGGGGTCAGCGAACACCGGGGAGCTGTTTTTT. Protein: CASSLRGSANTGELFF.

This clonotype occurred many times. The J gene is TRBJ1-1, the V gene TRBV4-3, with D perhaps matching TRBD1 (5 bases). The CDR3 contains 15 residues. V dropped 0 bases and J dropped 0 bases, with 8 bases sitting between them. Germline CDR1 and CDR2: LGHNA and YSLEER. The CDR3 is CASSQDRGLNTEAFF. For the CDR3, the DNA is TGCGCCAGCAGCCAAGATAGGGGCCTGAACACTGAAGCTTTCTTT.

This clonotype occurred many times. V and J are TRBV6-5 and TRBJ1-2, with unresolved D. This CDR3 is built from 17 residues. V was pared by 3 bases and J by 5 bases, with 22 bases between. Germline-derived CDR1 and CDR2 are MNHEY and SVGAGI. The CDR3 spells CASSYRPASDIKYGYTF. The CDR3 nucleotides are TGTGCCAGCAGTTATCGGCCGGCCTCAGATATAAAATATGGCTACACCTTC.

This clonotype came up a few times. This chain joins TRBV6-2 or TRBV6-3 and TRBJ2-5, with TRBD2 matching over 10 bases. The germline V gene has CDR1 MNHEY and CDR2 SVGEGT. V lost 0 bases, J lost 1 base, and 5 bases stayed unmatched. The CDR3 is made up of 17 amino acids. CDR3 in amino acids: CASSYSSLAGVQETQYF. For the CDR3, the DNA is TGTGCCAGCAGTTACTCTTCGCTAGCGGGGGTCCAAGAGACCCAGTACTTC.

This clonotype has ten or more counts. This CDR3 reads CASSRQGSTDTQYF. In DNA, the CDR3 is TGTGCCAGCAGCCGTCAGGGGAGCACAGATACGCAGTATTTT. V is TRBV11-2 and J is TRBJ2-3, with D possibly being TRBD1 (6 bases). The germline V gene has CDR1 SGHAT and CDR2 FQNNGV. V gave up 5 bases and J gave up 0 bases, with 9 bases separating them. The CDR3 covers 14 residues.

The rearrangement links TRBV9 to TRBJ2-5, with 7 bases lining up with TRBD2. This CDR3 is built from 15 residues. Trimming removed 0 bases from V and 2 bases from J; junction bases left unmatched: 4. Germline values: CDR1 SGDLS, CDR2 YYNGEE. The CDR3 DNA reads TGTGCCAGCAGCGTAGGCGGGGGAGGTCAAGAGACCCAGTACTTC. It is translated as CASSVGGGGQETQYF. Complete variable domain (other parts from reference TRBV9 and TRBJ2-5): DSGVTQTPKHLITATGQRVTLRCSPRSGDLSVYWYQQSLDQGLQFLIQYYNGEERAKGNILERFSAQQFPDLHSELNLSSLELGDSALYFCASSVGGGGQETQYFGPGTRLLVL.

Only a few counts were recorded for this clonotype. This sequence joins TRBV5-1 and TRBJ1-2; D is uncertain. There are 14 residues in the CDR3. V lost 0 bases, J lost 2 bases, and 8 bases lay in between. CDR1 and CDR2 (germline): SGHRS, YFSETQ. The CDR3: CASSLDPQNYGYTF. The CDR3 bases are TGCGCCAGCAGCTTGGATCCGCAGAACTATGGCTACACCTTC.

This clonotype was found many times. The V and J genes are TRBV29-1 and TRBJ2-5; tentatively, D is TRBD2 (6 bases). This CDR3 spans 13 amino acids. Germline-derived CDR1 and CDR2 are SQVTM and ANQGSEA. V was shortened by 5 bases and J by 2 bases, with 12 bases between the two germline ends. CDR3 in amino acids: CSVRGLPQETQYF. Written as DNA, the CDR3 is TGCAGCGTTAGGGGACTGCCTCAAGAGACCCAGTACTTC.

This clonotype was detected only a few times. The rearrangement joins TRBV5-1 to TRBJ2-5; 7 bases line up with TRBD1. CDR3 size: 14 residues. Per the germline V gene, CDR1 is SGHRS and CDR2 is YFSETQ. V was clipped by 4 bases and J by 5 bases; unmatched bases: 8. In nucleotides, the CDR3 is TGCGCCAGCAGCAAGGGGACAGCCGCGGAGACCCAGTACTTC. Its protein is CASSKGTAAETQYF.

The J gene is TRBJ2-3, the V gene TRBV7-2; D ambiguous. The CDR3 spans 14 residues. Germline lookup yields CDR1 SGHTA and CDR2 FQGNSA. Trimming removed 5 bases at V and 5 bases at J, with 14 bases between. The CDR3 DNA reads TGTGCCAGCAGCAGCCACCGAGGCCAAGATACGCAGTATTTT. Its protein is CASSSHRGQDTQYF.

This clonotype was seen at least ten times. The CDR3 protein is CASSGSPGSADTQYF. Here the CDR3 DNA reads TGTGCCAGCAGTGGAAGTCCAGGGTCCGCAGATACGCAGTATTTT. The chain uses TRBV2 and TRBJ2-3, with D possibly TRBD1 on 5 matching bases. From germline, CDR1 is SNHLY and CDR2 FYNNEI. V lost 4 bases and J lost 4, with 15 bases in between. The CDR3 is made up of 15 amino acids.